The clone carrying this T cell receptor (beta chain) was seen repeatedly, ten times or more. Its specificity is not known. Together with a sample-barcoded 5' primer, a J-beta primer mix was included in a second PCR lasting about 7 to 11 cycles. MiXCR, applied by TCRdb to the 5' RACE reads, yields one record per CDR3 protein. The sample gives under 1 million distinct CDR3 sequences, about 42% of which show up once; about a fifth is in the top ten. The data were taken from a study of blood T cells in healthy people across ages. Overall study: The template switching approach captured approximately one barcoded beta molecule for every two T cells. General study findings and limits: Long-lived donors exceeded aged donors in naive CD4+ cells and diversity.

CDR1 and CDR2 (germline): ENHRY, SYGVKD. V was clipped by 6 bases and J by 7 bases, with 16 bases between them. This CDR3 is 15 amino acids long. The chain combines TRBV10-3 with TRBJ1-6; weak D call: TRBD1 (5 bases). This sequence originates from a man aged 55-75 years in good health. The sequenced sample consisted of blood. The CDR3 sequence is CAIRPGNDMNSPLHF. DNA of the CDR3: TGTGCCATCAGACCAGGGAATGATATGAATTCACCCCTCCACTTT.